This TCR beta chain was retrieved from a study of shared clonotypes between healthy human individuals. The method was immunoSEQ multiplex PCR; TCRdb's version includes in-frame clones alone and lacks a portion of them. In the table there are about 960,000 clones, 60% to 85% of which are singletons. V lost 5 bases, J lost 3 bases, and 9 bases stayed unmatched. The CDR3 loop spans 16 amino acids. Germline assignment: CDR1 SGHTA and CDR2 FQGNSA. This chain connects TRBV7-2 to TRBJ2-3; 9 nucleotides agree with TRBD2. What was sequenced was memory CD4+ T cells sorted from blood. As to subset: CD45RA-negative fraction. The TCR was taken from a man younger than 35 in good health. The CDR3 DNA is TGTGCCAGCAGCACCGATAGCGGGAGTAGGACAGATACGCAGTATTTT. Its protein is CASSTDSGSRTDTQYF.